This T cell receptor beta chain was found in a study of Graves' ophthalmopathy and Graves' hyperthyroidism. General study points: Sensitivity reached roughly 70% and specificity under 85% when the model predicted ophthalmopathy progression.

Many counts were recorded for this clonotype. What it binds is unknown. From RNA, the CDR3 regions of TCR beta chains were amplified and sequenced. First-round RT-PCR employed HTBI primers, with a second-round multiplex PCR after it. TCRdb fed the multiplex PCR reads into MiXCR, producing one record per CDR3 protein. Of approximately 1.2 million distinct CDR3 sequences in the sample, 35% to 45% were seen once. This CDR3 is 17 amino acids long. Trimming removed 4 bases from V and 0 bases from J, with 13 bases in between. Germline V gene data show CDR1 as SEHNR and CDR2 as FQNEAQ (reference sequence). The chain joins TRBV7-9 to TRBJ1-6; tentative D call: TRBD1 (5 bases). The material sequenced was peripheral blood or thyroid tissue (not recorded which). This TCR derives from an adult man with Graves' hyperthyroidism. This CDR3 reads CASSSRNRSSYNSPLHF. CDR3 DNA sequence: TGTGCCAGCAGCTCAAGAAACAGGAGCTCCTATAATTCACCCCTCCACTTT.